A single sample is the source of the 9 T cell receptor beta chains below, sequenced in a study of T cell repertoires in cytomegalovirus infection. From the reads, TCRdb called clonotypes with MiXCR, one entry per CDR3 protein. Here the sample spans a few hundred thousand distinct CDR3 sequences, 26% being singletons. The sequencing input was PBMCs. These TCRs come from a human donor in good health (CMV status not recorded). Some clones in this sample may be carry-over from other donors' samples.

This clonotype has just a few counts. CDR3 residues: CASSYNGAGVSGELFF. CDR3 DNA: TGTGCCAGCAGTTACAATGGAGCGGGAGTGTCAGGGGAGCTGTTTTTT. This sequence joins TRBV6-1 and TRBJ2-2; 8 bases agree with TRBD2. The germline V gene encodes CDR1 MNHNS and CDR2 SASEGT. This CDR3 contains 16 residues. J was trimmed by 8 bases and V by 5 bases; bases with no gene match: 13.

Ten or more counts support this clonotype. Here the CDR3 reads CASSPGSRGPYEQYV. CDR3 DNA sequence: TGTGCCAGCAGCCCGGGTTCGAGGGGGCCCTACGAGCAGTACGTC. V is TRBV7-6 and J is TRBJ2-7; TRBD1 aligns across 7 bases. Germline V gene lookup returns CDR1 SGHVS and CDR2 FNYEAQ. This CDR3 spans 15 amino acids. Germline trimming cut 5 bases from V and 2 bases from J; bases unmatched to any gene: 9.

A few counts support this clonotype. The CDR3 nucleotides read TGTGCCAGCAGTTCCCTAAACCGGGACGAAGCTTTCTTT. Residues: CASSSLNRDEAFF. The chain carries TRBV28 and TRBJ1-1, with TRBD1 as a possible D gene (5 bases). Germline loops: CDR1 MDHEN, CDR2 SYDVKM. The CDR3 totals 13 residues. With 4 bases removed from V and 8 bases from J, the gap between germline ends came to 14 bases. Looking up the rest from reference TRBV28 and TRBJ1-1 gives the full variable domain: DVKVTQSSRYLVKRTGEKVFLECVQDMDHENMFWYRQDPGLGLRLIYFSYDVKMKEKGDIPEGYSVSREKKERFSLILESASTNQTSMYLCASSSLNRDEAFFGQGTRLTVV.

This clonotype was found a few times. V usage is TRBV6-1 and J usage is TRBJ1-1; D is uncertain. The CDR3 length is 16 residues. Trimming left V 5 bases short and J 1 base short, with 17 bases between. Germline V gene data show CDR1 as MNHNS and CDR2 as SASEGT. In nucleotides, the CDR3 is TGTGCCAGCAGTTTCTTGACCATAAGTGGGAACACTGAAGCTTTCTTT. This encodes CASSFLTISGNTEAFF.

The V and J genes are TRBV27 and TRBJ2-2; D ambiguous. The germline V and J ends were trimmed by 2 bases and 7 bases, with 11 bases remaining between them. The CDR3 has 14 residues. CDR1 and CDR2 from the germline V gene are MNHEY and SMNVEV (reference sequence). The CDR3 DNA follows: TGTGCCAGCAGTTTAACGATTGGGAACGGGGAGCTGTTTTTT. As protein: CASSLTIGNGELFF.

This clonotype has ten or more counts. The chain is built from TRBV7-2 and TRBJ1-3; the match to TRBD1 covers 8 bases. The CDR3 is made up of 16 amino acids. The germline V gene has CDR1 SGHTA and CDR2 FQGNSA. The J segment lost 3 bases and the V segment lost 0 bases, leaving 4 bases of the junction unmatched. The CDR3 DNA is TGTGCCAGCAGCTTAGCCAGGGACAGGTTTGGAAACACCATATATTTT. This gives the protein CASSLARDRFGNTIYF. The full variable domain, in which reference TRBV7-2 and TRBJ1-3 provide the parts outside the CDR3, is GAGVSQSPSNKVTEKGKDVELRCDPISGHTALYWYRQSLGQGLEFLIYFQGNSAPDKSGLPSDRFSAERTGGSVSTLTIQRTQQEDSAVYLCASSLARDRFGNTIYFGEGSWLTVV.

This clonotype showed up just once. The chain couples TRBV28 to TRBJ1-1; D uncertain. The V end was cut by 6 bases, the J end by 5 bases, with 13 bases between. CDR1 and CDR2 from the germline V gene are MDHEN and SYDVKM. The CDR3 covers 13 residues. This CDR3 reads CASRKVDKTEAFF. The CDR3 DNA reads TGTGCCAGCAGGAAAGTAGACAAGACTGAAGCTTTCTTT.

This clonotype was observed a few times. The rearrangement uses TRBV28 and TRBJ2-5; D is uncertain. Deletions cut 6 bases from V and 0 bases from J, with 17 bases between. The V gene's germline CDR1 is MDHEN and CDR2 SYDVKM. This CDR3 has 16 amino acids. The CDR3 protein is CASSPEGSTYQETQYF. The CDR3 nucleotides are TGTGCCAGCAGCCCCGAAGGATCAACGTACCAAGAGACCCAGTACTTC.

The rearrangement uses TRBV2 and TRBJ2-2, with 7 bases aligning to TRBD2. The V segment lost 7 bases and the J segment 1 base; nucleotides outside the gene matches: 9. The CDR3 consists of 16 residues. Germline assignment: CDR1 SNHLY and CDR2 FYNNEI. The CDR3 coding sequence is TGTGCCAGCACCATGGGGAGGGGTCAGAACACCGGGGAGCTGTTTTTT. Its protein product is CASTMGRGQNTGELFF.